Listed below are T cell receptor beta chains from one sample, sequenced in a study of shared clonotypes between healthy human individuals. TCRdb's copy holds only in-frame clones and misses some; the assay was immunoSEQ multiplex PCR. The table shows over 1.5 million clones, with approximately 98% occurring only once. The sample taken for sequencing was naive CD4+ T cells sorted from blood. The receptors come from a man aged 25-45 years in good health. Each CDR3 is given without its conserved first and last residue. A D gene is named only where the DNA matches it firmly. Clone size is not always given. Where it is, it says once, few, many or a class for expanded clones.

v_call	j_call	d_call	clone_size	cdr3_aa
TRBV10-3	TRBJ2-3	TRBD2	.	AISEWLAGVGDTQY
TRBV7-2	TRBJ2-7	TRBD2	once	ASSYGGLAGYEQY
TRBV11-1	TRBJ2-3	.	.	ASLKRRTTDTQY
TRBV30	TRBJ2-1	.	.	AYLKRNEQF
TRBV28	TRBJ1-1	.	.	ASSLPAGMNTEAF
TRBV2	TRBJ1-3	TRBD1	.	ASGSGTGFGNTIY
TRBV9	TRBJ2-1	TRBD1	.	ASSVGPGGSFYNEQF
TRBV18	TRBJ2-5	.	.	ASSPQVSGQQETQY
TRBV6-5	TRBJ2-7	.	.	ASSYWSQGDYEQY
TRBV12-5	TRBJ2-1	TRBD2	.	ASGLVLSSGRHNEQF
TRBV7-2	TRBJ1-5	.	.	ASSSGRPHNQPQH
TRBV27	TRBJ1-5	.	once	ASSFSGGHNQPQH
TRBV18	TRBJ2-1	TRBD1	.	ASSPRTGAYNEQF
TRBV6-1	TRBJ2-3	.	.	ASSPGLRYADTQY
TRBV7-2	TRBJ2-7	TRBD1	.	ASSLKGTVDEQY
TRBV7-8	TRBJ2-7	.	.	ASSLVSYEQY
TRBV7-2	TRBJ2-7	TRBD1	once	ASSLRPGGYVEQY
TRBV18	TRBJ2-3	TRBD2	.	ASSPRAIGGSVTDTQY
TRBV28	TRBJ2-2	TRBD2	.	ASSLVSGRGSGELF
TRBV5-1	TRBJ1-1	.	.	ASSLGQTNTEAF
TRBV10-3	TRBJ2-1	TRBD2	.	AISSTGTSGYNEQF
TRBV15	TRBJ1-1	.	.	ATSIGRKVVGLAF
TRBV5-5	TRBJ2-7	.	.	ASSSVYYEQY
TRBV30	TRBJ1-5	.	.	AWSPMGYSNQPQH
TRBV10-2	TRBJ2-3	TRBD1	.	AIGQGSVTQY
TRBV7-9	TRBJ1-3	TRBD1	.	ASSLDRGTGNTIY
TRBV7-8	TRBJ2-7	.	.	ASSAGQSYEQY
TRBV9	TRBJ2-2	.	.	ASSVVSGTGELF
TRBV5-1	TRBJ2-5	.	.	ASSAPLGRGETQY
TRBV5-6	TRBJ2-7	.	.	ASSLGRSSYEQY
TRBV2	TRBJ2-5	TRBD1	.	ASSGQGAVKTQY
TRBV18	TRBJ1-1	.	.	ASSPKEGTGYTEAF
TRBV2	TRBJ2-1	TRBD2	.	ASSGGTSGGRSYNEQF
TRBV5-1	TRBJ1-4	.	.	ASSLDYRGDTH
TRBV18	TRBJ2-4	.	.	ASSAKEGLGAKNIQY
TRBV18	TRBJ2-7	.	.	ASSEADSYEQY
TRBV6-1	TRBJ2-1	.	.	ASSSSIGEQF
TRBV5-5	TRBJ2-7	.	.	ASSLVSSQGYEQY
TRBV7-2	TRBJ2-2	TRBD2	.	ASSLVRRLAGVAGELF
TRBV27	TRBJ1-4	TRBD1	.	ASALLGQSSGKLF
TRBV5-1	TRBJ2-5	.	.	ASSKARKHLQETQY
TRBV25-1	TRBJ2-1	.	.	ASSPNIPPSNEQF